This TCR beta chain was documented in a study of T cells in Graves' hyperthyroidism and ophthalmopathy. Study-level results: From stable hyperthyroidism, ophthalmopathy was separated by a 13 V-J model.

Amplification yielded TCR beta CDR3 regions, with RNA transcripts as the source. HTBI primers were the set used in a first-round RT-PCR of the TCR CDR3. From the multiplex PCR reads, TCRdb called clonotypes with MiXCR, one entry per CDR3 protein. The sample has hundreds of thousands of distinct CDR3 sequences; 15% to 20% are singletons. This clonotype was counted once. The antigen is undetermined. The junction does not match germline at one end; this may be a read error. Germline CDR1 MNHNS, CDR2 SASEGT. CDR3 length equals 14 residues. The TCR comes from a woman between 18 and 29 years old with Graves' ophthalmopathy. Sequenced: blood. This sequence joins TRBV6-1 and TRBJ2-7; D is perhaps TRBD2 (7 bases). This chain's CDR3 is CVSSEVGGGYEQYF. CDR3 bases: TGTGTCAGCAGTGAGGTGGGAGGGGGGTACGAGCAGTACTTC.